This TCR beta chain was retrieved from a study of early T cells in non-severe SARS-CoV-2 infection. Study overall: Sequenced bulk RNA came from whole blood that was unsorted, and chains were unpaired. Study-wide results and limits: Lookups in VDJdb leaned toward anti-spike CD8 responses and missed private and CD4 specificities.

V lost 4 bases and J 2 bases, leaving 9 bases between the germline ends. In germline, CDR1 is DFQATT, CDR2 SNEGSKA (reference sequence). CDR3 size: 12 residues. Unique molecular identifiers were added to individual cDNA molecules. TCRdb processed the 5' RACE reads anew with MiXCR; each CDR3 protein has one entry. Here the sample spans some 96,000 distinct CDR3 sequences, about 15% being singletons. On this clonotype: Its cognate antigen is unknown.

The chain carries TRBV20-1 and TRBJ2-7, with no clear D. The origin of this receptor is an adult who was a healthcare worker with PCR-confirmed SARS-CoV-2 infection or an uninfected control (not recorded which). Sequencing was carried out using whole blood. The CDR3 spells CSAKGDAYEQYF. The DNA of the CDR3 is TGCAGTGCTAAGGGTGACGCCTACGAGCAGTACTTC.